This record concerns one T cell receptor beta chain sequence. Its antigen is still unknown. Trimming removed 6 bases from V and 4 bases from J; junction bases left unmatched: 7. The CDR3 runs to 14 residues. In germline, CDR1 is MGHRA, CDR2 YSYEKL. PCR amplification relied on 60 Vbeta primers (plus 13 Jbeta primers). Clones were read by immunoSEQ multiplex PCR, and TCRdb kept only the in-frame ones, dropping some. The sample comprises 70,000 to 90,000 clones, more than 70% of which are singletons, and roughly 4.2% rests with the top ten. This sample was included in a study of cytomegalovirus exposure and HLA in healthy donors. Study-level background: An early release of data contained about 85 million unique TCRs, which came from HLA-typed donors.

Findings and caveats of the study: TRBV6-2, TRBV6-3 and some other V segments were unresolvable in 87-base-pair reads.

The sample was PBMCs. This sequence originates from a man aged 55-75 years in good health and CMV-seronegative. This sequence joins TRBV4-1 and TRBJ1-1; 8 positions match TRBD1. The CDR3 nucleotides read TGCGCCAGCAGTCCAACAGGGGGGACCACTGAAGCTTTCTTT. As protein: CASSPTGGTTEAFF.